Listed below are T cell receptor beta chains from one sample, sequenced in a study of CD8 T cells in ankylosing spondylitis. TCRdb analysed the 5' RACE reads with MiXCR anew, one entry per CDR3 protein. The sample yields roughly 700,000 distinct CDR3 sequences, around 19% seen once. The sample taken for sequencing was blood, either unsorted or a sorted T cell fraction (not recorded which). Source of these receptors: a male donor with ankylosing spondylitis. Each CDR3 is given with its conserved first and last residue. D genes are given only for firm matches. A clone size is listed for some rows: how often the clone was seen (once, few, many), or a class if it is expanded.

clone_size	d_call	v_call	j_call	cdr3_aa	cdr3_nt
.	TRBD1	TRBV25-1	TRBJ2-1	CASSATGILANEQFF	TGTGCCAGCAGTGCGACAGGGATCCTTGCCAATGAGCAGTTCTTC
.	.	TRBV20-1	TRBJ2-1	CSARDLTREGSYNEQFF	TGCAGTGCTAGAGATCTGACCCGTGAGGGCTCCTACAATGAGCAGTTCTTC
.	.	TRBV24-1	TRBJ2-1	CATSDRIYNEQFF	TGTGCCACCAGTGATCGAATCTACAATGAGCAGTTCTTC
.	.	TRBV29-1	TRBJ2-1	CSGRGGNEQFF	TGCAGCGGGCGAGGGGGCAATGAGCAGTTCTTC
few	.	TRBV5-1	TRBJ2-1	CASSQEKEGSWYNEQFF	TGCGCCAGCAGCCAAGAAAAGGAGGGGTCATGGTACAATGAGCAGTTCTTC
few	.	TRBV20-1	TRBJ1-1	CSARGRQALNTEAFF	TGCAGTGCTAGAGGTCGACAGGCGCTGAACACTGAAGCTTTCTTT
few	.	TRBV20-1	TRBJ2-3	CSAKTDTDTQYF	TGCAGTGCTAAGACTGACACAGATACGCAGTATTTT
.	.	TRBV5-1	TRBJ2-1	CASSLAPNSYNEQFF	TGCGCCAGCAGCTTGGCCCCTAACTCCTACAATGAGCAGTTCTTC
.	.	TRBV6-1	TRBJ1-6	CASSEGLSYNSPLHF	TGTGCCAGCAGTGAAGGGTTGTCCTATAATTCACCCCTCCACTTT
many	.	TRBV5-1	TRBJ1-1	CASSAGNTEAFF	TGCGCCAGCAGCGCAGGGAACACTGAAGCTTTCTTT
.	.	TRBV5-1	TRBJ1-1	CATSLLGFGMNTEAFF	TGCGCCACCAGCCTGTTGGGGTTCGGGATGAACACTGAAGCTTTCTTT
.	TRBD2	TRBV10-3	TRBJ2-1	CAISEVAGVSNEQFF	TGTGCCATCAGTGAAGTTGCGGGAGTCAGCAATGAGCAGTTCTTC
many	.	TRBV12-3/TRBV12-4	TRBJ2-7	CASGLRGSYEQYF	TGTGCCAGCGGCTTGAGGGGTTCCTACGAGCAGTACTTC
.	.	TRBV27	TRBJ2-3	CASSSQWGGETDTQYF	TGTGCCAGCAGTTCTCAGTGGGGTGGGGAGACAGATACGCAGTATTTT
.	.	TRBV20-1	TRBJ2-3	CSATSLADTQYF	TGCAGTGCGACCTCCTTGGCAGATACGCAGTATTTT
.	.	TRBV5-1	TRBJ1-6	CASSLLVDHNSPLHF	TGCGCCAGCAGCTTGCTCGTGGACCATAATTCACCCCTCCACTTT
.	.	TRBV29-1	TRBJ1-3	CSVADKGPNSGNTIYF	TGCAGCGTCGCGGACAAGGGGCCAAACTCTGGAAACACCATATATTTT
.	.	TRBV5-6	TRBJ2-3	CASVRRVGTDTQYF	TGTGCCAGCGTTCGCAGGGTTGGCACAGATACGCAGTATTTT
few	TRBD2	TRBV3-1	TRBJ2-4	CASSRRLAGDYIQYF	TGTGCCAGCAGCCGTCGACTAGCGGGAGATTACATTCAGTACTTC
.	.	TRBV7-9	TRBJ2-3	CASSPTSSVGTQYF	TGTGCCAGCAGCCCAACTTCTAGCGTTGGTACGCAGTATTTT
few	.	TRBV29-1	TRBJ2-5	CSVIQIQETQYF	TGCAGCGTTATCCAGATCCAAGAGACCCAGTACTTC
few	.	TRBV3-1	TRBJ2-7	CASSQSAGLFGEQYF	TGTGCCAGCAGCCAGTCTGCCGGCCTCTTTGGCGAGCAGTACTTC
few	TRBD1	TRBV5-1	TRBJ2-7	CASRHPTGVEQYF	TGCGCCAGCCGCCATCCGACAGGGGTGGAGCAGTACTTC
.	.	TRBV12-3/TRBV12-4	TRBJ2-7	CASSPGTFRGTYEQYF	TGTGCCAGTAGTCCCGGGACATTTCGGGGGACCTACGAGCAGTACTTC
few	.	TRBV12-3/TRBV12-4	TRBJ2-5	CASNIPGETQYF	TGTGCCAGCAACATTCCTGGGGAGACCCAGTACTTC
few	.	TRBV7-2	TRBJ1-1	CASSLAGGWNTEAFF	TGTGCCAGCAGCTTAGCTGGCGGTTGGAACACTGAAGCTTTCTTT
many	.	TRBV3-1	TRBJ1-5	CASSQSGDQPQHF	TGTGCCAGCAGCCAATCTGGGGATCAGCCCCAGCATTTT
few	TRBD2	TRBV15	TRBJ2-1	CATSRGASGSNEQFF	TGTGCCACCAGCAGAGGGGCTAGCGGGAGCAATGAGCAGTTCTTC
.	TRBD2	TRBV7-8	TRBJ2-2	CASSSGTSGMDTGELFF	TGTGCCAGCAGCTCAGGGACTAGCGGGATGGATACCGGGGAGCTGTTTTTT
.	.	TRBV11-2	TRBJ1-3	CASSLEGTSGNTIYF	TGTGCCAGCAGCTTAGAAGGCACCTCTGGAAACACCATATATTTT